This passage covers 27 T cell receptor beta chains from one sample sequenced in a study of OX40 agonist ivuxolimab in advanced cancers. Here immunoSEQ multiplex PCR was the method, and the copy in TCRdb shows in-frame clones only, minus some. The sample carries 42,000 or so clones, approximately 87% recorded once. This specimen was CD4+ or CD8+ T cells sorted from blood, taken in a trial of the OX40 agonist ivuxolimab. The source is an adult with an advanced solid tumor such as melanoma, head and neck, liver or kidney cancer.

The rearrangement links TRBV21-1 to TRBJ1-3; TRBD1, as called in the table, went unchecked against the DNA. TRBV21-1 has pseudogene status. CDR3 length: 10 residues. The CDR3 is CASGRNTIYF. The CDR3 nucleotides are TGTGCCAGCGGGCGAAACACCATATATTTT.

This sequence joins TRBV29-1 and TRBJ2-3, with D possibly TRBD2 on 5 matching bases. V was clipped by 4 bases and J by 0 bases, with 11 bases between them. This CDR3 is 14 amino acids long. Germline V gene lookup returns CDR1 SQVTM and CDR2 ANQGSEA. The CDR3 DNA follows: TGCAGCGTTGGAGCGGAAAAAAGCACAGATACGCAGTATTTT. As protein: CSVGAEKSTDTQYF.

This clone has more than one count but fewer than ten. The V call is TRBV7-9, the J call TRBJ2-7; no clear D. The CDR3 sequence is 14 residues long. Trimming cost V 1 base and J 2 bases, with 9 bases left between them. CDR1 and CDR2 from the germline V gene are SEHNR and FQNEAQ (reference sequence). Here the CDR3 reads CASSLGQVAYEQYF. The CDR3 DNA reads TGTGCCAGCAGCTTAGGGCAGGTGGCCTACGAGCAGTACTTC.

V is TRBV4-1 and J is TRBJ2-5; 7 positions match TRBD2. CDR3 size: 16 residues. After removal of 6 bases from V and 5 bases from J, the junction contained 15 bases not matched to a gene. Germline V gene data show CDR1 as MGHRA and CDR2 as YSYEKL. CDR3 DNA: TGCGCCAGCAGTCCCGGCCGGCGGGAGTATAGGGAGACCCAGTACTTC. Translated, it gives CASSPGRREYRETQYF.

The rearrangement uses TRBV6-1 and TRBJ2-7; a possible D gene is TRBD2 (6 bases). Germline V gene sequence: CDR1 MNHNS, CDR2 SASEGT. The CDR3 is 13 residues long. The V and J ends lost 10 bases and 4 bases respectively, with 17 bases between them. The CDR3 reads CATEASETYEQYF. The CDR3 bases are TGTGCCACAGAGGCTAGCGAGACGTACGAGCAGTACTTC.

The chain employs TRBV7-2 and TRBJ2-2, with D unclear. The CDR3 is 14 residues long. CDR1 SGHTA and CDR2 FQGNSA come from the germline V gene. Trimming took off 5 bases at V and 6 bases at J, with 13 bases between the two ends. DNA of the CDR3: TGTGCCAGCAGCCCGCCCCCAGGCCCCGGGGAGCTGTTTTTT. It codes for CASSPPPGPGELFF. Variable domain in full (rest from reference TRBV7-2 and TRBJ2-2): GAGVSQSPSNKVTEKGKDVELRCDPISGHTALYWYRQSLGQGLEFLIYFQGNSAPDKSGLPSDRFSAERTGGSVSTLTIQRTQQEDSAVYLCASSPPPGPGELFFGEGSRLTVL.

The J gene is TRBJ2-2, the V gene TRBV15, with 9 bases matching TRBD1. The ends lost 3 bases at V and 3 bases at J; junction bases unmatched: 8. This CDR3 is 17 amino acids long. Germline V CDR1 and CDR2: LNHNV, YYDKDF (reference sequence). CDR3 DNA: TGTGCCACCAGCAGGGCCCTGGGACAGGGTGACACCGGGGAGCTGTTTTTT. Encoded protein: CATSRALGQGDTGELFF.

This CDR3 is CASSDSQDSIQYF. Here the CDR3 DNA reads TGTGCCAGCAGTGACAGTCAGGATAGCATTCAGTACTTC. The rearrangement links TRBV2 to TRBJ2-4; D is undetermined. CDR1 and CDR2 (germline): SNHLY, FYNNEI. With 3 bases removed from V and 9 bases from J, the gap between germline ends came to 12 bases. The CDR3 covers 13 residues.

This chain links TRBV4-1 with TRBJ2-7, with 9 bases aligning to TRBD1. The CDR3 contains 15 residues. The V and J ends lost 4 bases and 6 bases, in that order; junction bases with no gene match: 10. CDR1 is MGHRA and CDR2 is YSYEKL in the germline V gene. The CDR3 loop is CASSRSGTGSAEQYF. CDR3 DNA: TGCGCCAGCAGCCGTTCCGGGACAGGGAGTGCCGAGCAGTACTTC.

V and J are TRBV10-3 and TRBJ2-5, with D tentatively TRBD1 (5 bases). The germline V and J ends were trimmed by 2 bases and 4 bases, with 8 bases remaining between them. Germline lookup yields CDR1 ENHRY and CDR2 SYGVKD. The CDR3 is made up of 13 amino acids. This CDR3 reads CAISEGQGETQYF. In nucleotides, the CDR3 is TGTGCCATCAGTGAGGGACAAGGAGAGACCCAGTACTTC.

The chain is built from TRBV5-6 and TRBJ2-5, with a possible D match to TRBD2 (5 bases). V was shortened by 0 bases and J by 0 bases, with 12 bases between the two germline ends. The CDR3 has 16 residues. Looked up from germline, CDR1 is SGHDT and CDR2 is YYEEEE. The CDR3 sequence is CASSLVSGKDQETQYF. CDR3 coding DNA: TGTGCCAGCAGCTTGGTTTCGGGGAAGGACCAAGAGACCCAGTACTTC. The whole variable domain, remainder taken from reference TRBV5-6 and TRBJ2-5, is DAGVTQSPTHLIKTRGQQVTLRCSPKSGHDTVSWYQQALGQGPQFIFQYYEEEERQRGNFPDRFSGHQFPNYSSELNVNALLLGDSALYLCASSLVSGKDQETQYFGPGTRLLVL.

The chain combines TRBV11-2 with TRBJ2-7; 7 positions agree with TRBD1. The CDR3 covers 16 residues. The V gene's germline CDR1 is SGHAT and CDR2 FQNNGV. Trimming at V came to 3 bases and at J to 0 bases, leaving 8 bases not matched to a gene. CDR3 DNA sequence: TGTGCCAGCAGCTTCCTAGGGGGCCTTAGCTCCTACGAGCAGTACTTC. It is translated as CASSFLGGLSSYEQYF. Variable domain in full (rest from reference TRBV11-2 and TRBJ2-7): EAGVAQSPRYKIIEKRQSVAFWCNPISGHATLYWYQQILGQGPKLLIQFQNNGVVDDSQLPKDRFSAERLKGVDSTLKIQPAKLEDSAVYLCASSFLGGLSSYEQYFGPGTRLTVT.

The rearrangement uses TRBV9 and TRBJ2-5, with TRBD1 identical over 7 bases. V gave up 3 bases and J gave up 5 bases; unmatched junction bases: 7. Per the germline V gene, CDR1 is SGDLS and CDR2 is YYNGEE. This CDR3 has 14 residues. The CDR3 reads CASSGSTGRETQYF. In nucleotides, the CDR3 is TGTGCCAGCAGCGGGTCGACAGGGCGGGAGACCCAGTACTTC.

The chain links TRBV2 to TRBJ2-5; 13 bases agree with TRBD2. The J call may be incorrect, as the DNA end agrees better with TRBJ2-7. This CDR3 spans 15 amino acids. CDR1 SNHLY and CDR2 FYNNEI come from the germline V gene. CDR3 sequence reads: CASSEGLAGTYEQYF. In nucleotides, the CDR3 is TGTGCCAGCAGTGAGGGACTAGCGGGAACCTACGAGCAGTACTTC.

The chain combines TRBV18 with TRBJ2-1; D gene uncertain. Germline V gene lookup returns CDR1 KGHSH and CDR2 LQKENI. CDR3 length: 14 amino acids. Trimming left V 3 bases short and J 2 bases short, with 8 bases between. The CDR3 is CASSPSTAYNEQFF. DNA of the CDR3: TGTGCCAGCTCACCCTCGACGGCCTACAATGAGCAGTTCTTC. Together with reference TRBV18 and TRBJ2-1, the CDR3 gives the full variable domain: NAGVMQNPRHLVRRRGQEARLRCSPMKGHSHVYWYRQLPEEGLKFMVYLQKENIIDESGMPKERFSAEFPKEGPSILRIQQVVRGDSAAYFCASSPSTAYNEQFFGPGTRLTVL.

The chain uses TRBV16 and TRBJ2-7, with 7 bases lining up with TRBD1. The germline gives CDR1 KGHSY, CDR2 FQNENV. The CDR3 has 13 residues. V was clipped by 6 bases and J by 5 bases; unmatched bases: 7. CDR3 DNA: TGTGCCAGCAGACCGACAGGGCTCGACGAGCAGTACTTC. It yields the protein CASRPTGLDEQYF.

The chain combines TRBV28 with TRBJ1-5, with TRBD1 as a possible D gene (6 bases). The CDR3 contains 17 residues. Germline CDR1 is MDHEN and CDR2 is SYDVKM. With 4 bases removed from V and 0 bases from J, the gap between germline ends came to 16 bases. CDR3 sequence (DNA): TGTGCCAGCAGTTCCCAGGGGAGGTGGGATAGCAATCAGCCCCAGCATTTT. Translation gives CASSSQGRWDSNQPQHF.

The chain uses TRBV5-6 and TRBJ1-1; D is unresolved. The V gene lost 5 bases and the J gene lost 5 bases, with 13 bases spanning the gap. Germline V gives CDR1 SGHDT, CDR2 YYEEEE. The CDR3 length is 13 residues. CDR3 region: CASRFDGRTEAFF. For the CDR3, the DNA is TGTGCCAGCAGATTCGACGGGCGGACTGAAGCTTTCTTT.

The rearrangement joins TRBV6-4 to TRBJ2-1; TRBD2 agrees at 7 bases. The trim removed 4 bases at V and 4 bases at J, leaving 4 bases unmatched. CDR1 is MRHNA and CDR2 is SNTAGT in the germline V gene. The CDR3 is 14 amino acids. The CDR3 region is CASSVSSGYNEQFF. In nucleotides, the CDR3 is TGTGCCAGCAGTGTGAGTAGCGGGTACAATGAGCAGTTCTTC.

The J gene is TRBJ2-5, the V gene TRBV4-1; weak D call: TRBD2 (6 bases). Trimming left V 6 bases short and J 5 bases short, with 7 bases between. CDR1 is MGHRA, CDR2 YSYEKL, per germline. This CDR3 is 11 amino acids long. For the CDR3, the DNA is TGCGCCAGCAGTCGGGGGGAGACCCAGTACTTC. Translation gives CASSRGETQYF.

This chain links TRBV2 with TRBJ2-5; TRBD2 matches 13 bases. V was clipped by 6 bases and J by 0 bases; unmatched bases: 1. Germline CDR1 reads SNHLY; CDR2 reads FYNNEI. The CDR3 has 15 residues. In nucleotides, the CDR3 is TGTGCCAGCAGAGGACTAGCGGGGGACCAAGAGACCCAGTACTTC. This sequence encodes CASRGLAGDQETQYF.

The V gene is TRBV29-1, the J gene TRBJ2-1; D gene ambiguous. The CDR3 is 14 residues long. V shed 2 bases and J shed 7 bases, with 15 bases lying between them. The germline V gene encodes CDR1 SQVTM and CDR2 ANQGSEA. The CDR3 region has the DNA TGCAGCGTTGAAACGCCGCTGAGGTCGAATGAGCAGTTCTTC. Translation gives CSVETPLRSNEQFF.

This clone is classed as medium-sized. The chain recombines TRBV11-2 with TRBJ1-2, with D unclear. The CDR3 totals 13 residues. V dropped 0 bases and J dropped 8 bases, with 10 bases sitting between them. Germline V gene data show CDR1 as SGHAT and CDR2 as FQNNGV. This chain's CDR3 is CASSLEGSSGYTF. The CDR3 coding sequence is TGTGCCAGCAGCTTAGAAGGCAGTTCAGGCTACACCTTC.

This chain connects TRBV5-4 to TRBJ2-5; D is undetermined. This CDR3 spans 12 amino acids. Deletions cut 1 base from V and 4 bases from J, with 5 bases between. The germline gives CDR1 SGHNT, CDR2 YYREEE (reference sequence). The CDR3 sequence: CASSLSGETQYF. CDR3 sequence (DNA): TGTGCCAGCAGCTTGTCGGGAGAGACCCAGTACTTC.

The chain couples TRBV6-1 to TRBJ1-2; D gene uncertain. Germline V gene lookup returns CDR1 MNHNS and CDR2 SASEGT. Trimming shortened V by 1 base and J by 5 bases, and 8 bases separated the two germline ends. The CDR3 has 13 residues. CDR3 DNA sequence: TGTGCCAGCAGTGAAGATGGCGGTTATGGCTACACCTTC. It yields the protein CASSEDGGYGYTF.

The gene calls are TRBV7-6 and TRBJ1-5; D is ambiguous. The CDR3 has 12 amino acids. Per germline, CDR1 SGHVS and CDR2 FNYEAQ. Between the trimmed V and J ends, which lost 5 bases and 3 bases, there was a span of 5 bases. DNA for the CDR3: TGTGCCAGCAGCGTCAACAATCAGCCCCAGCATTTT. Translation gives CASSVNNQPQHF.

CDR3 in amino acids: CASSLDSAGNYGYTF. The CDR3 DNA reads TGTGCCAGCAGCTTAGACAGCGCCGGAAACTATGGCTACACCTTC. The chain is built from TRBV7-2 and TRBJ1-2, with D unresolved. Trimming took 1 base from V and 2 from J, leaving 11 bases between them. CDR1 SGHTA and CDR2 FQGNSA come from the germline V gene. The CDR3 covers 15 residues. The full variable domain, completed using reference TRBV7-2 and TRBJ1-2, is GAGVSQSPSNKVTEKGKDVELRCDPISGHTALYWYRQSLGQGLEFLIYFQGNSAPDKSGLPSDRFSAERTGGSVSTLTIQRTQQEDSAVYLCASSLDSAGNYGYTFGSGTRLTVV.